This TCR beta chain was sequenced in a study of read filtering for tumor transcriptome and immune sequencing. The library was built from 400 ng RNA with molecular barcoded adaptors for alpha/delta and beta/gamma chains. MiXCR, run by TCRdb on the reads, gives a single entry per CDR3 protein. Here the sample spans 40,000 or so distinct CDR3 sequences, 14% being singletons. CDR1 and CDR2 (germline): MDHEN, SYDVKM. The CDR3 spans 14 residues. The V end was cut by 10 bases, the J end by 0 bases, with 13 bases between. The rearrangement uses TRBV28 and TRBJ2-1; D might be TRBD1 (6 bases). Sequenced sample: a population of CD138-negative cells sorted from bone marrow. The TCR was taken from a donor aged 40 or older with multiple myeloma. Here the CDR3 DNA reads TGTGCCACTAGACAGGCGGGCTCCTACAATGAGCAGTTCTTC. Translation: CATRQAGSYNEQFF.